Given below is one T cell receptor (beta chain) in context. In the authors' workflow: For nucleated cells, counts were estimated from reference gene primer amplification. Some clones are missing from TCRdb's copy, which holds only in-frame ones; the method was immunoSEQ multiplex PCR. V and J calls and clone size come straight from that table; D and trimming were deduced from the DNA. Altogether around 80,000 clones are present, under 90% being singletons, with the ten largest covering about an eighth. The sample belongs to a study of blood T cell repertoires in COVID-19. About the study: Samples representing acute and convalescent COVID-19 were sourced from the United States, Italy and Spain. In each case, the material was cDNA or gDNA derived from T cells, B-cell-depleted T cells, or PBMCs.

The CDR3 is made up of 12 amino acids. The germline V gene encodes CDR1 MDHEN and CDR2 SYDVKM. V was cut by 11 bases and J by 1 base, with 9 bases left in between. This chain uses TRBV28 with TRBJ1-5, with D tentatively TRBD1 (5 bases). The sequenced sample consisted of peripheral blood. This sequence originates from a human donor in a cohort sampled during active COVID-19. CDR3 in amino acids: CAAQESNQPQHF. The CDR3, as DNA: TGTGCCGCACAGGAGAGCAATCAGCCCCAGCATTTT.